The 13 T cell receptor beta chains given below trace back to one sample, sequenced in a study of shared clonotypes between healthy human individuals. Using immunoSEQ multiplex PCR, the repertoire was profiled, and TCRdb retains in-frame clones only, with some absent. The profile shows some 2,000,000 clones, 95% of them singletons. The sequenced sample was naive CD4+ T cells sorted from blood. Subset denoted: CD45RA+ positively selected. These receptors came from a man in his late teens or twenties in good health.

This chain uses TRBV5-6 with TRBJ2-5, with unresolved D. V dropped 0 bases and J dropped 2 bases, with 8 bases sitting between them. This CDR3 contains 14 residues. Germline-derived CDR1 and CDR2 are SGHDT and YYEEEE. The CDR3 region has the DNA TGTGCCAGCAGCTTGGGTAGGAAGCAAGAGACCCAGTACTTC. It is translated as CASSLGRKQETQYF.

The chain employs TRBV27 and TRBJ2-2; no clear D. Germline CDR1 is MNHEY and CDR2 is SMNVEV (reference sequence). The length of the CDR3 is 15 residues. The ends were cut back, 3 bases at V and 6 bases at J, with 14 bases in the middle. CDR3 DNA sequence: TGTGCCAGCAGTTTTGGTAGGAGCGAACCCGGGGAGCTGTTTTTT. Its protein product is CASSFGRSEPGELFF.

Concerning this clone itself: This sample also contains other DNA sequences that code for the same CDR3. The chain links TRBV2 to TRBJ2-3; D unclear. The length of the CDR3 is 11 residues. V was trimmed by 6 bases and J by 5 bases, leaving 6 bases between them. Germline V lookup: CDR1 SNHLY, CDR2 FYNNEI. In DNA, the CDR3 is TGTGCCAGCAGCGCCGAAGATACGCAGTATTTT. It is translated as CASSAEDTQYF. Variable domain in full (rest from reference TRBV2 and TRBJ2-3): EPEVTQTPSHQVTQMGQEVILRCVPISNHLYFYWYRQILGQKVEFLVSFYNNEISEKSEIFDDQFSVERPDGSNFTLKIRSTKLEDSAMYFCASSAEDTQYFGPGTRLTVL.

As concerns this clone: Relative to the germline gene, one junction end is altered; a read error may explain this. This chain joins TRBV7-9 and TRBJ2-7, with TRBD2 as a possible D gene (5 bases). The CDR3 has 14 amino acids. Germline V gene data show CDR1 as SEHNR and CDR2 as FQNEAQ (reference sequence). The CDR3 DNA follows: TGTGCCAGCAGCCTAGCTAGTTGGAGCTACGAGCAGTACTTC. It translates to CASSLASWSYEQYF.

On this clone: The same CDR3 also results from other DNA sequences found in this sample. This rearrangement joins TRBV5-1 to TRBJ2-5; maybe TRBD1 (6 bases). With 1 base removed from V and 2 bases from J, the gap between germline ends came to 9 bases. Germline-derived CDR1 and CDR2 are SGHRS and YFSETQ. There are 14 residues in the CDR3. CDR3 loop: CASSLSDSQETQYF. CDR3 coding DNA: TGCGCCAGCAGCTTGTCGGACAGTCAAGAGACCCAGTACTTC.

This chain connects TRBV10-3 to TRBJ2-4; 11 bases align to TRBD2. The V gene end was trimmed by 6 bases and the J gene end by 8 bases; junction bases not matched to a gene: 3. The CDR3 is made up of 13 amino acids. The germline V gene encodes CDR1 ENHRY and CDR2 SYGVKD. The CDR3 is CAISTSGSDIQYF. In DNA, the CDR3 is TGTGCCATCAGCACTAGCGGGAGTGACATTCAGTACTTC.

This chain joins TRBV7-2 and TRBJ2-1; D could derive from TRBD1 or TRBD2 (6 bases each). Trimming removed 0 bases from V and 9 bases from J, with 18 bases in between. The germline V gene has CDR1 SGHTA and CDR2 FQGNSA. The CDR3 spans 16 residues. The CDR3 here is CASSLARLGGRGEQFF. The CDR3 nucleotides read TGTGCCAGCAGCTTAGCGAGACTAGGGGGTAGAGGTGAGCAGTTCTTC.

This clone was seen once. The V and J genes are TRBV5-1 and TRBJ1-2, with D uncertain. V was clipped by 0 bases and J by 4 bases, with 10 bases between them. Germline assignment: CDR1 SGHRS and CDR2 YFSETQ. The CDR3 loop spans 14 amino acids. This chain's CDR3 is CASSLGAGIYGYTF. The CDR3 nucleotides read TGCGCCAGCAGCTTGGGAGCAGGCATCTATGGCTACACCTTC.

The V and J genes are TRBV6-1 and TRBJ2-3, with 8 bases identical to TRBD1. The CDR3 spans 13 residues. Per the germline V gene, CDR1 is MNHNS and CDR2 is SASEGT. The J segment lost 5 bases and the V segment lost 3 bases, leaving 1 base of the junction unmatched. The CDR3 DNA reads TGTGCCAGCAGTGACGACAGGGGAGATACGCAGTATTTT. It encodes CASSDDRGDTQYF.

The count of this clone is one. The chain combines TRBV2 with TRBJ2-7; D gene ambiguous. The CDR3 totals 13 residues. Germline CDR1 is SNHLY and CDR2 is FYNNEI. Trimming shortened V by 1 base and J by 8 bases, and 12 bases separated the two germline ends. The CDR3 DNA is TGTGCCAGCAGTGAAGGCGAGAAGTCCAAGCAGTACTTC. This codes for CASSEGEKSKQYF.

The gene calls are TRBV9 and TRBJ2-3; D unclear. V gave up 0 bases and J gave up 4 bases, with 6 bases separating them. The CDR3 is 13 residues long. The germline V gene has CDR1 SGDLS and CDR2 YYNGEE. The CDR3 bases are TGTGCCAGCAGCGTAGCTGCATCAGATACGCAGTATTTT. Its translation: CASSVAASDTQYF.

The V gene is TRBV27, the J gene TRBJ2-1; either TRBD1 or TRBD2 may fit D (5 bases each). The V gene lost 8 bases and the J gene lost 6 bases, with 14 bases spanning the gap. There are 13 residues in the CDR3. Germline CDR1 MNHEY, CDR2 SMNVEV (reference sequence). The CDR3 nucleotides are TGTGCCAGCGGGACGCCTTATCCCAATGAGCAGTTCTTC. Protein: CASGTPYPNEQFF.

V and J are TRBV6-1 and TRBJ2-7, with 7 bases identical to TRBD2. Germline V gene sequence: CDR1 MNHNS, CDR2 SASEGT. There are 13 residues in the CDR3. The junction had 0 bases not matched to a gene; V was cut back by 2 bases and J by 2 bases. CDR3 sequence (DNA): TGTGCCAGCAGTGAACTAGCGGCCTACGAGCAGTACTTC. It is translated as CASSELAAYEQYF.